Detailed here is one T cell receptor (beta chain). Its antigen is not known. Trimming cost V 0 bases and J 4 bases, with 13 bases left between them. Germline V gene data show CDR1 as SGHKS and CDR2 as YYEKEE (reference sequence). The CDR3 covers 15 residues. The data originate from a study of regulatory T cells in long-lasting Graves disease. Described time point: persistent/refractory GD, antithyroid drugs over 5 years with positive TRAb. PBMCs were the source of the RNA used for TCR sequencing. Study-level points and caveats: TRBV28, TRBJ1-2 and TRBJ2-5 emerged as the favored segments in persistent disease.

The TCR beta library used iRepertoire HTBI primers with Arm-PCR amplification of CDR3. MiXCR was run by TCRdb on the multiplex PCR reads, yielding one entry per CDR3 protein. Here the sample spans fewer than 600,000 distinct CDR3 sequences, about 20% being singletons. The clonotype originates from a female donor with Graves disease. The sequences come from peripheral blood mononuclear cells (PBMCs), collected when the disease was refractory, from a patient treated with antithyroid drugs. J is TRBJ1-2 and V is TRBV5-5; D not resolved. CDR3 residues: CASSLADGRTYGYTF. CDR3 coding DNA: TGTGCCAGCAGCTTGGCGGACGGGCGAACCTATGGCTACACCTTC. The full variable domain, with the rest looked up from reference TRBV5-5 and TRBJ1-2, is DAGVTQSPTHLIKTRGQQVTLRCSPISGHKSVSWYQQVLGQGPQFIFQYYEKEERGRGNFPDRFSARQFPNYSSELNVNALLLGDSALYLCASSLADGRTYGYTFGSGTRLTVV.